Sequencing of this TCR beta chain was carried out in a study of blood T cell repertoires in COVID-19. Study background: Samples taken during acute and convalescent COVID-19 were collected in the United States, Italy and Spain. In each case, the material was cDNA or gDNA derived from T cells, B-cell-depleted T cells, or PBMCs.

Participants were aged roughly 18 to 100 years from around 24 US areas. Cohorts were determined from participant-reported clinical history. Produced via immunoSEQ multiplex PCR; TCRdb's table is partial and in-frame only. Among around 250,000 clones listed, about 87% were seen once. The ends were cut back, 3 bases at V and 7 bases at J, with 9 bases in the middle. The CDR3 has 13 residues. The germline V gene has CDR1 ENHRY and CDR2 SYGVKD. The V call is TRBV10-3, the J call TRBJ2-2; the D is unclear. The sequenced sample consisted of PBMCs or T cells enriched from blood (not recorded which). The source is a middle-aged woman who had been exposed to COVID-19. CDR3 amino acids: CAISDSNSGELFF. CDR3 coding DNA: TGTGCCATCAGTGATTCCAATAGCGGGGAGCTGTTTTTT.